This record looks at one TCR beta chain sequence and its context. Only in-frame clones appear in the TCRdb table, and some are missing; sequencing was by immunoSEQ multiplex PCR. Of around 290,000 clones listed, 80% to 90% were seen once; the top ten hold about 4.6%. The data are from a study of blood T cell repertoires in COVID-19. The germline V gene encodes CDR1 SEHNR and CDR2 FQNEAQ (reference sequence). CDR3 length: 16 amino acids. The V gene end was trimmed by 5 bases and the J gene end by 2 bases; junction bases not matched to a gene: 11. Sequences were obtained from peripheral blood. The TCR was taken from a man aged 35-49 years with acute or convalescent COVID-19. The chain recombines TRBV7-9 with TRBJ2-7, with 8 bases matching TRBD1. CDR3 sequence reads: CASSPRQGIGAYEQYF. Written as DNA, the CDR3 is TGTGCCAGCAGCCCACGACAGGGGATAGGTGCCTACGAGCAGTACTTC.